The sequence of this T cell receptor beta chain was determined in a study of OX40 agonist ivuxolimab in advanced cancers. Study-level background: Ivuxolimab, an agonistic anti-OX40 (CD134) antibody, was given to patients. The study enrolled dose-escalation patients with hepatocellular carcinoma, melanoma, renal cell or head and neck cancer. Findings and caveats of the study: Clonal expansion was seen in CD4+ and CD8+ blood T cells by week 6 at 0.1 to 3.0 mg/kg.

TCRdb keeps only in-frame clones here, not all; method: immunoSEQ multiplex PCR. The sample lists tens of thousands of clones; about 86% were seen once. This clone was detected once. Its antigen is undetermined. The trim removed 6 bases at V and 6 bases at J, leaving 7 bases unmatched. The CDR3 extends over 15 amino acids. Germline V gene sequence: CDR1 SGHVS, CDR2 FQNEAQ. Sampling of blood occurred at baseline, cycle 4 day 1, and cycle 7 day 1. This specimen was CD4+ or CD8+ T cells sorted from blood, taken in a trial of the OX40 agonist ivuxolimab. This chain connects TRBV7-8 to TRBJ1-6; TRBD1 matches 8 bases. The TCR was taken from an adult with an advanced solid tumor such as melanoma, head and neck, liver or kidney cancer. The CDR3 DNA follows: TGTGCCAGCAGGACCGACAGGGGCCTTAATTCACCCCTCCACTTT. Its protein is CASRTDRGLNSPLHF.